Listed below are T cell receptor beta chains from one sample, sequenced in a study of blood T cell repertoires in COVID-19. Assay: immunoSEQ multiplex PCR; the TCRdb copy retains only in-frame clones and omits some. The sample contains around 100,000 clones, 70% to 85% of which appear only once. Source material: peripheral blood. These TCRs come from a human donor in a cohort sampled during active COVID-19. Both conserved end residues are trimmed from each CDR3. The order of the fields is V gene, J gene, CDR3 protein.

V: TRBV7-3; J: TRBJ2-3; CDR3: ASSLTRLAGETDTQY
V: TRBV15; J: TRBJ2-7; CDR3: ATSRDLGGFYEQY
V: TRBV11-2; J: TRBJ2-5; CDR3: ASSQSSSGGQETQY
V: TRBV25-1; J: TRBJ1-1; CDR3: ASTIVGNTEAF
V: TRBV5-5; J: TRBJ1-5; CDR3: ASSGGTGGNQPQH
V: TRBV7-9; J: TRBJ1-2; CDR3: ASRSVGDTYGYT
V: TRBV13; J: TRBJ1-5; CDR3: ASSLRGYSNQPQH
V: TRBV5-1; J: TRBJ2-1; CDR3: ASRPGLGYNEQF
V: TRBV6-5; J: TRBJ1-5; CDR3: ASSYSQGGSNQPQH
V: TRBV6-2/TRBV6-3; J: TRBJ2-6; CDR3: ASSSGGPGANVLT
V: TRBV5-5; J: TRBJ2-1; CDR3: ASSPTGTGINEQF
V: TRBV5-8; J: TRBJ2-1; CDR3: GSRDRGLKAYNEQF
V: TRBV6-2/TRBV6-3; J: TRBJ2-7; CDR3: ASSSAARGATYEQY
V: TRBV2; J: TRBJ1-5; CDR3: ASSRRVQNSNQPQH
V: TRBV5-4; J: TRBJ2-1; CDR3: ASSSAGTRSYNEQF
V: TRBV3-1/TRBV3-2; J: TRBJ1-3; CDR3: ASSQYSGNTIY
V: TRBV27; J: TRBJ2-2; CDR3: ASSLNPGANTGELF
V: TRBV7-3; J: TRBJ1-4; CDR3: ASSLNGQANEKLF
V: TRBV3-1/TRBV3-2; J: TRBJ2-1; CDR3: ASSQEGGGEQF
V: TRBV18; J: TRBJ2-2; CDR3: ASSPFMGQAEGGELF
V: TRBV6-5; J: TRBJ2-7; CDR3: ASTNKGGEQY
V: TRBV19; J: TRBJ1-4; CDR3: ASSPGTGGVEKLF
V: TRBV6-4; J: TRBJ2-5; CDR3: ASSALAGGPGETQY
V: TRBV19; J: TRBJ2-7; CDR3: ASSIEGAYEQY
V: TRBV4-1; J: TRBJ1-2; CDR3: ASTPMVGGNIYGYT
V: TRBV19; J: TRBJ2-3; CDR3: ASSRLAGGYPSTDTQY
V: TRBV4-3; J: TRBJ1-5; CDR3: ASSQEWGTNQPQH
V: TRBV5-1; J: TRBJ2-1; CDR3: ASSLVFRSGGTEGLAGSQF
V: TRBV6-5; J: TRBJ1-4; CDR3: ASSYDRGSTNEKLF
V: TRBV19; J: TRBJ2-7; CDR3: ASSIGDRLYEQY
V: TRBV5-6; J: TRBJ1-1; CDR3: ASSPGGWDTEAF
V: TRBV3-1/TRBV3-2; J: TRBJ2-1; CDR3: ASSHTGLAVPSSYNEQF
V: TRBV7-7; J: TRBJ2-2; CDR3: ASSPTGGTGELF
V: TRBV19; J: TRBJ1-5; CDR3: ASRWTGDQPQH
V: TRBV11-2; J: TRBJ1-3; CDR3: ASSYGQGTGNTIY
V: TRBV28; J: TRBJ2-7; CDR3: ASGTSGRRSYEQY
V: TRBV3-1/TRBV3-2; J: TRBJ2-2; CDR3: ASSQVLAGITGELF
V: TRBV29-1; J: TRBJ2-4; CDR3: SVPGLAGSDQNIQY
V: TRBV6-6; J: TRBJ2-1; CDR3: ASSYSGGDRQF
V: TRBV7-9; J: TRBJ2-3; CDR3: ASSPGGGRSRTDTQY
V: TRBV11-2; J: TRBJ2-1; CDR3: ASSLGTSGSTAYNEQF
V: TRBV5-1; J: TRBJ1-1; CDR3: ASSPRDRYTEAF
V: TRBV5-5; J: TRBJ1-2; CDR3: ASSLQPGNVYSGYT
V: TRBV18; J: TRBJ1-6; CDR3: ASSRDRDNSPLH
V: TRBV19; J: TRBJ2-3; CDR3: ASSARDRGPADTQY
V: TRBV5-1; J: TRBJ1-2; CDR3: ASSRPGQLYGYT
V: TRBV10-3; J: TRBJ1-2; CDR3: AISFNRGMYYGYT
V: TRBV28; J: TRBJ1-5; CDR3: ASSSLDRGGNQPQH
V: TRBV5-8; J: TRBJ2-7; CDR3: ASSLSRYEQY
V: TRBV28; J: TRBJ2-7; CDR3: ATIPGTPAYEQY
V: TRBV18; J: TRBJ1-4; CDR3: ASSLGTLDEKLF
V: TRBV5-4; J: TRBJ2-6; CDR3: ASSPGGAGANVLT
V: TRBV14; J: TRBJ2-1; CDR3: ASSLLGTGYYNEQF